What follows are 14 T cell receptor beta chains derived from one specimen sequenced in a study of blood T cell repertoires in COVID-19. Some clones are missing from TCRdb's copy, which holds only in-frame ones; the method was immunoSEQ multiplex PCR. The top ten clones hold 3.6% of a sample with about 260,000 clones, 85% to 90% of them seen once. The sequenced sample was peripheral blood. The receptors here all came from a man between 18 and 29 years old with active or convalescent COVID-19.

V and J are TRBV10-2 and TRBJ1-1; 8 nucleotides line up with TRBD1. The germline gives CDR1 WSHSY, CDR2 SAAADI. V gave up 6 bases and J gave up 4 bases; unmatched junction bases: 7. The CDR3 contains 14 residues. CDR3 nucleotides: TGCGCCAGCAGAGGACAGGGCGGTAGCACTGAAGCTTTCTTT. Protein product: CASRGQGGSTEAFF.

The rearrangement uses TRBV3-1 (or the pseudogene TRBV3-2) and TRBJ2-3; no clear D gene. CDR3 length equals 15 residues. The V gene lost 4 bases and the J gene lost 0 bases, with 11 bases spanning the gap. The V gene's germline CDR1 is LGHDT and CDR2 YNNKEL (reference sequence). DNA for the CDR3: TGTGCCAGCAGCCCGACATTCGCTAGCACAGATACGCAGTATTTT. This gives the protein CASSPTFASTDTQYF.

CDR3 DNA: TGTGCCACCGGGACAGGGAATGTCGCCGGAGATTCACCCCTCCACTTT. As protein: CATGTGNVAGDSPLHF. This chain links TRBV10-3 with TRBJ1-6; 9 bases match TRBD1. The V segment lost 10 bases and the J segment 8 bases; nucleotides outside the gene matches: 15. Germline lookup yields CDR1 ENHRY and CDR2 SYGVKD. The CDR3 is 16 amino acids.

This chain joins TRBV6-5 and TRBJ1-1, with D perhaps matching TRBD1 (5 bases). Trimming left V 0 bases short and J 8 bases short, with 10 bases between. The CDR3 is 13 residues long. The germline gives CDR1 MNHEY, CDR2 SVGAGI. The DNA for the CDR3 is TGTGCCAGCAGTTACTCGGGGGGTGGGGAAGCTTTCTTT. This codes for CASSYSGGGEAFF.

V usage is TRBV5-4 and J usage is TRBJ1-6; 10 bases agree with TRBD1. This CDR3 has 15 amino acids. The germline CDR1 and CDR2 sequences are SGHNT and YYREEE (reference sequence). The J segment lost 8 bases and the V segment lost 3 bases, leaving 5 bases of the junction unmatched. CDR3 coding DNA: TGTGCCAGCAGCTGGGACAGGGGTGATGATTCACCCCTCCACTTT. Translating it yields CASSWDRGDDSPLHF.

The chain has TRBV5-1 and TRBJ1-1; TRBD1 might be the D (6 bases). This CDR3 is 14 amino acids long. Trimming removed 3 bases from V and 6 bases from J, with 15 bases in between. The germline V gene encodes CDR1 SGHRS and CDR2 YFSETQ. This chain's CDR3 is CASSSSPGTPEAFF. CDR3 nucleotides: TGCGCCAGCAGCTCCAGCCCCGGGACACCTGAAGCTTTCTTT.

This rearrangement joins TRBV18 to TRBJ2-3, with 10 bases aligning to TRBD1. V lost 6 bases, J lost 2 bases, and 11 bases stayed unmatched. Germline V gene sequence: CDR1 KGHSH, CDR2 LQKENI. CDR3 size: 17 residues. CDR3 DNA sequence: TGTGCCAGCTCTCCTCCGGGACAGGGGTGGGACACAGATACGCAGTATTTT. Translation: CASSPPGQGWDTDTQYF.

The genes are TRBV6-5 and TRBJ2-7, with TRBD2 identical over 8 bases. Losses at the gene ends were 3 bases for V and 3 bases for J; bases not matched to a gene: 4. Germline CDR1 MNHEY, CDR2 SVGAGI. This CDR3 has 14 residues. The chain's CDR3 is CASSYTGGLYEQYF. The DNA of the CDR3 is TGTGCCAGCAGTTATACGGGGGGGCTCTACGAGCAGTACTTC.

The table lists this clone with a count of one. The chain is built from TRBV5-4 and TRBJ2-5; maybe TRBD1 (5 bases). Between the trimmed V and J ends, which lost 1 base and 2 bases, there was a span of 12 bases. CDR3 length: 15 amino acids. Germline V gives CDR1 SGHNT, CDR2 YYREEE (reference sequence). The CDR3 protein is CASSLFWGAQETQYF. CDR3 nucleotide sequence: TGTGCCAGCAGCTTGTTCTGGGGCGCTCAAGAGACCCAGTACTTC.

This clone was seen more than once but under ten times. The sample carries other DNA sequences with the same CDR3. This chain links TRBV6-5 with TRBJ2-3; D is ambiguous. Trimming left V 0 bases short and J 1 base short, with 8 bases between. Germline V gene data show CDR1 as MNHEY and CDR2 as SVGAGI. The CDR3 loop spans 15 amino acids. CDR3 region: CASSYSGGRTDTQYF. CDR3 bases: TGTGCCAGCAGTTACTCTGGTGGCCGCACAGATACGCAGTATTTT.

The chain recombines TRBV15 with TRBJ1-1; tentatively, D is TRBD1 (5 bases). This CDR3 has 13 residues. Germline V lookup: CDR1 LNHNV, CDR2 YYDKDF (reference sequence). Between the trimmed V and J ends, which lost 2 bases and 11 bases, there was a span of 15 bases. The CDR3 here is CATSRSIGAGAFF. In nucleotides, the CDR3 is TGTGCCACCAGCAGATCGATTGGGGCTGGGGCTTTCTTT.

This rearrangement joins TRBV6-5 to TRBJ2-7; D may be TRBD2 (5 bases). V was cut by 6 bases and J by 4 bases, with 7 bases left in between. The CDR3 runs 11 residues. Germline-derived CDR1 and CDR2 are MNHEY and SVGAGI. This chain's CDR3 is CASSGDYEQYF. For the CDR3, the DNA is TGTGCCAGCAGCGGGGATTACGAGCAGTACTTC.

The chain combines TRBV19 with TRBJ1-1; D unclear. Germline CDR1 is LNHDA and CDR2 is SQIVND (reference sequence). This CDR3 region has 14 residues. V lost 5 bases to trimming and J lost 3 bases, with 13 bases between them. The CDR3 DNA reads TGTGCCAGTAGTTCCTACTACTGGGACACTGAAGCTTTCTTT. Translating it yields CASSSYYWDTEAFF. The full variable domain, completed using reference TRBV19 and TRBJ1-1, is DGGITQSPKYLFRKEGQNVTLSCEQNLNHDAMYWYRQDPGQGLRLIYYSQIVNDFQKGDIAEGYSVSREKKESFPLTVTSAQKNPTAFYLCASSSYYWDTEAFFGQGTRLTVV.

V and J are TRBV12-5 and TRBJ2-1, with 10 bases aligning to TRBD2. CDR1 is LGHNT and CDR2 is FRNRAP in the germline V gene. This CDR3 has 16 residues. Trimming cost V 1 base and J 5 bases; bases outside gene matches: 5. The DNA for the CDR3 is TGTGCTAGTGGTTTGGGGTTAGCGGGGGGTCACAATGAGCAGTTCTTC. Amino acids: CASGLGLAGGHNEQFF.